Sequencing of this TCR beta chain was carried out in a study of OX40 agonist ivuxolimab in advanced cancers. At the level of the whole study: Ivuxolimab, which targeted the costimulatory receptor OX40 (CD134), was an agonistic, fully human IgG2 monoclonal antibody. In the dose-escalation cohort, around 80% of patients were male, and the mean age was roughly 56 years with a range of roughly 20 to 85. Prior anti-PD-1, anti-PD-L1 or anti-CTLA-4 therapy was permitted, and 30% to 45% of dose-escalation patients had received checkpoint inhibitors. Intravenous ivuxolimab was administered to patients every 2 weeks at six dose levels: 0.01, 0.1, 0.3, 1.5, 3 and 10 mg/kg. The paper reports the monotherapy dose-escalation portion (N ≈ 50 patients) of the phase I ivuxolimab trial. Peripheral TCRbeta sequencing was intended to test whether TCR sequence diversity was altered and clonal T-cell expansion was caused by ivuxolimab. Among the approximately 50 dose-escalation patients, 19 had hepatocellular carcinoma, 15 or so melanoma, 9 renal cell carcinoma and 9 head and neck cancer. Partial responses were achieved by three dose-escalation patients, of whom one had hepatocellular carcinoma and two had cutaneous melanoma. The study at large found these results: Antigen specificity was not determined for the clonally expanded peripheral T cells. At doses of 0.1 to 3.0 mg/kg, clonal expansion of both CD4+ and CD8+ T cells in blood was seen between baseline and week 6. Partial responders in the 0.1-3.0 mg/kg groups had among the lowest normalized peripheral clonal expansion, especially among CD8+ T cells. After ivuxolimab, CD8+ T cells had more expanded clones than CD4+ T cells on average. Low levels of normalized T-cell clonal expansion were also shown by some nonresponding patients.

Patients with autoimmune disease history or receiving systemic immunosuppression were excluded from the trial. Peripheral blood for TCR sequencing was collected from all dose cohorts at baseline, on cycle 4 day 1, and on cycle 7 day 1. Samples came from an open-label, multicenter, first-in-human phase I dose-escalation trial of ivuxolimab. The trial enrolled adults with locally advanced or metastatic head and neck squamous cell, hepatocellular, melanoma or renal cell carcinoma. Before TCR sequencing, CD4+ and CD8+ T cells were separately sorted from peripheral blood. CDR1 and CDR2, looked up from the germline V gene (reference sequence), are SEHNR and FQNEAQ. The CDR3 goes from the cysteine to the phenylalanine over 17 residues. Of all the DNA, just the CDR3 is kept, 51 bases in frame from base 1. V and J are truncated by 4 bases and 0 bases respectively, leaving an intervening sequence of 15 bases.

To note about this clone: What antigen it recognizes has not been identified. No per-base quality is available; no much larger clone lies one base away.

To sequence the TCRbeta CDR3 region, genomic DNA was isolated from the sorted cells. The immunoSEQ Assay was used to sequence the TCRbeta CDR3 regions. TCRdb mirrors the immuneACCESS table, restricted to in-frame sequences. Some clones are absent from its copies; in checked studies, under half trace to an unresolved V gene, and the reason for the others is unknown. This sample is represented by about 99,000 clones; 90% to 97% of them were singletons. The ten largest clonotypes hold around 2% of the sample. The sample consisted of CD4+ or CD8+ T cells sorted from blood, taken in a trial of the OX40 agonist ivuxolimab. The TCR was taken from an adult with an advanced solid tumor such as melanoma, head and neck, liver or kidney cancer. The V and J genes are TRBV7-9 and TRBJ1-4; D gene: possibly TRBD1, on 6 matching bases. The CDR3 corresponds to CASSSRTVSATNEKLFF. The DNA reads as follows: TGTGCCAGCAGCTCCCGGACAGTTAGTGCAACTAATGAAAAACTGTTTTTT.